This T cell receptor (beta chain) was recorded in a study of blood T cell repertoires in COVID-19. Study summary: The origin of the acute and convalescent COVID-19 samples was the United States, Italy and Spain.

TCRdb keeps only in-frame clones here, not all; method: immunoSEQ multiplex PCR. The table has a few hundred thousand clones, around 87% seen once; the top ten hold approximately 8%. This clone was observed a single time. This sequence was found in a woman aged 50 to 60 who had recovered from COVID-19. Sequencing used peripheral blood.

The CDR3 DNA is TGTGCCAGCAGTGTCGGGGACTATGGCTACACCTTC. It encodes CASSVGDYGYTF. The chain joins TRBV2 to TRBJ1-2, with D unclear. There are 12 residues in the CDR3. Trimming left V 4 bases short and J 3 bases short, with 6 bases between. Germline CDR1 SNHLY, CDR2 FYNNEI.